This entry describes one T cell receptor (beta chain). Its antigen is as yet unknown. The data were taken from a study of cytomegalovirus exposure and HLA in healthy donors. Looking at the study overall: About 200 million T cells yielded 100 million to 130 million unique TCR beta sequences, as an earlier analysis found.

The CDR3 totals 18 residues. In germline, CDR1 is MGHRA, CDR2 YSYEKL. Trimming at V came to 4 bases and at J to 6 bases, leaving 14 bases not matched to a gene. Study-level points and caveats: Compared with the approximately 700-donor mean, an Asian-associated ancestry cluster reportedly had fewer N-insertions, according to a later analysis. Using the classifier, cytomegalovirus status was reportedly diagnosed with high specificity and sensitivity.

PCR used 60 Vbeta primers and 13 Jbeta primers. Sequenced by immunoSEQ multiplex PCR; TCRdb stores in-frame clones only, minus some. This sample has 140,000 to 150,000 clones; approximately 91% occur once, and the top ten carry around 0.51%. Although they were nominally healthy when sampled, donors likely had unrecorded immune exposures. This receptor was obtained from a woman in her thirties or forties in good health and CMV-seronegative. This rearrangement joins TRBV4-1 to TRBJ2-7; 14 nucleotides align to TRBD2. Material: PBMCs. CDR3 nucleotide sequence: TGCGCCAGCAGCCTGGGGACTAGCGGGAGAGGAGGAACCCGCGAGCAGTACTTC. Protein sequence: CASSLGTSGRGGTREQYF.